Detailed here is one T cell receptor beta chain. The source of the sample is a study of blood T cell repertoires in COVID-19. In the study overall: Donors in the United States, Italy and Spain gave samples during acute or convalescent COVID-19.

Profiling relied on immunoSEQ multiplex PCR, and the TCRdb table lists in-frame clones only, not all of them. The sample carries roughly 190,000 clones, roughly 82% recorded once. Between the trimmed V and J ends, which lost 4 bases and 5 bases, there was a span of 12 bases. This CDR3 has 14 amino acids. Germline values: CDR1 ENHRY, CDR2 SYGVKD. The sequence came from a man between 40 and 49 years old who had recovered from COVID-19. The gene calls are TRBV10-3 and TRBJ1-5, with D perhaps matching TRBD1 (6 bases). Sequenced sample: PBMCs or T cells enriched from blood (not recorded which). CDR3: CAISAGPGDQPQHF. The CDR3 DNA follows: TGTGCCATCAGTGCAGGGCCAGGGGATCAGCCCCAGCATTTT.